A selection of T cell receptor beta chains follows, all from one sample in a study of Graves' ophthalmopathy and Graves' hyperthyroidism. In TCRdb, the multiplex PCR reads were re-called with MiXCR into one record per CDR3 protein. Of about 1.1 million distinct CDR3 sequences listed, less than 45% are singletons. The sequencing input was peripheral blood or thyroid tissue (not recorded which). Every receptor here comes from an adult man with Graves' hyperthyroidism. CDR3s include the opening cysteine and the closing phenylalanine or tryptophan. D genes are given only for firm matches. Size tells how often a clone was seen (once, few, many) or the class of an expanded clone, and some rows leave it out.

TRBV10-3,TRBD1,TRBJ2-7,-,TGTGCCAGCAGTTACTCGTCGAGGGGGACAGGGGGCTTGGATGAGCAGTACTTC,CASSYSSRGTGGLDEQYF
TRBV28,-,TRBJ1-1,few,TGTGCCAGCAGAGGCGGAGGGACGGGGAACACTGAAGCTTTCTTT,CASRGGGTGNTEAFF
TRBV10-3,TRBD1,TRBJ2-5,-,TGTGCCATCAGCCAACAGGACAGGGACTTTGAGACCCAGTACTTC,CAISQQDRDFETQYF
TRBV5-1,TRBD1,TRBJ2-7,-,TGCGCCAGCAGCAGACACCTTGACAGGGGGGTCTCCTACGAGCAGTACTTC,CASSRHLDRGVSYEQYF
TRBV6-5,TRBD1,TRBJ1-2,-,TGTGCCAGCAGTTACAGGGGATTAGGGACAGACTACACCTTC,CASSYRGLGTDYTF
TRBV6-5,TRBD1,TRBJ1-4,once,TGTGCCAGCAAACGGGACAGGGGGCCGGCAAAACTGTTTTTT,CASKRDRGPAKLFF
TRBV6-5,-,TRBJ2-7,-,TGTGCCACGGGCGGTCCGATTGGGGAGCAGTACTTC,CATGGPIGEQYF
TRBV19,-,TRBJ1-4,many,TGTGCCAGTAGTGAAAGGGGGACCGCCGAAAAACTGTTTTTT,CASSERGTAEKLFF
TRBV10-2,-,TRBJ1-5,-,TGCGCCAGCAGTGATTGGGGTAGCAATCAGCCCCAGCATTTT,CASSDWGSNQPQHF
TRBV7-2,-,TRBJ2-5,many,TGTGCCAGCAGCTTAGCGTCGACCGGGGGCGGGGAAGAGACCCAGTACTTC,CASSLASTGGGEETQYF
TRBV10-1,-,TRBJ1-2,many,TGCGCCAGCAGTGGGCCGGGAGGCTATGGCTACACCTTC,CASSGPGGYGYTF
TRBV6-6,TRBD1,TRBJ1-2,-,TGTGCCAGCAGTCCACGACAGGGGACAGCAAACTATGGCTACACCTTC,CASSPRQGTANYGYTF
TRBV9,-,TRBJ2-2,few,TGTGCCAGCAGCGTTTTCCGGGACGGGAACACCGGGGAGCTGTTTTTT,CASSVFRDGNTGELFF
TRBV5-1,TRBD1,TRBJ2-7,many,TGCGCCAGCAGCCTCGACAGGGTTGGTCTCGAGCAGTACTTC,CASSLDRVGLEQYF
TRBV29-1,-,TRBJ2-6,many,TGCAGCGTGAAAGACAGCTCTGGGGCCAACGTCCTGACTTTC,CSVKDSSGANVLTF
TRBV7-9,TRBD2,TRBJ2-5,-,TGTGCCAGCATACCCCGGGCTAGCGGGACTCAAGAGACCCAGTACTTC,CASIPRASGTQETQYF
TRBV7-8,-,TRBJ2-7,-,TGTGCCAGCAGCTTACGTGACCGGGACCTGGAGCAGTACTTC,CASSLRDRDLEQYF
TRBV15,-,TRBJ1-3,-,TGTGCCACCAGCAGAGAACCGCCCGCCGGGGACGAAGGAAACACCATATATTTT,CATSREPPAGDEGNTIYF
TRBV7-6,-,TRBJ2-7,-,TGTGCCAGCAGCTCCTCGCAGGGTTCGGTGCAGTACTTC,CASSSSQGSVQYF
TRBV6-2/TRBV6-3,-,TRBJ1-1,few,TGTGCCAGCAGTTACGCAGGGTTTGGCACTGAAGCTTTCTTT,CASSYAGFGTEAFF
TRBV4-1,-,TRBJ1-2,many,TGCGCCAGCAGCCAAGCTACAGCAAATACTAACTATGGCTACACCTTC,CASSQATANTNYGYTF
TRBV7-2,TRBD1,TRBJ1-2,few,TGTGCCAGCAGCCCCCCGACAGGGTTAGGCTATGGCTACACCTTC,CASSPPTGLGYGYTF
TRBV7-2,-,TRBJ1-3,-,TGTGCCAGCAGCTTATGGCGCCCTGGAAACACCATATATTTT,CASSLWRPGNTIYF
TRBV4-3,TRBD1,TRBJ1-5,-,TGCGCCAGCAGCCGAGGACGGGACAGGGAGGGGCAGCCCCAGCATTTT,CASSRGRDREGQPQHF
TRBV15,TRBD2,TRBJ2-3,few,TGTGCCACCAGCAGACGACGATCTAGCGGGGGTAGCACAGATACGCAGTATTTT,CATSRRRSSGGSTDTQYF
TRBV7-9,-,TRBJ1-1,few,TGTGCCAGCAGCTTAGCACAAACGAACACTGAAGCTTTCTTT,CASSLAQTNTEAFF
TRBV7-2,TRBD2,TRBJ2-7,once,TGTGCCAGCAGCTTCGGCGGAATGACTAGCGGGAGCTACGAGCAGTACTTC,CASSFGGMTSGSYEQYF